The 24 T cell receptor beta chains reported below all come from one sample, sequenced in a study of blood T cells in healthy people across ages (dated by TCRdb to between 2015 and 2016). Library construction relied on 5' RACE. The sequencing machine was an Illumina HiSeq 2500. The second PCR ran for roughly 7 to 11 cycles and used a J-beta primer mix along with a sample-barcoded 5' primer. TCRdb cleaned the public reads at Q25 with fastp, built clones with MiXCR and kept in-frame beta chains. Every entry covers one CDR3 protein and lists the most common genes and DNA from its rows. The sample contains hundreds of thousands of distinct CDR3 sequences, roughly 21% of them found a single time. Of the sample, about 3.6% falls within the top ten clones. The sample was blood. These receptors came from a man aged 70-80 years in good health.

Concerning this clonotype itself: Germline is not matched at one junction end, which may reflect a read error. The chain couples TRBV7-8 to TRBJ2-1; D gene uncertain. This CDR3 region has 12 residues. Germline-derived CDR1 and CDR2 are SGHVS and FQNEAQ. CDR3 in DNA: TGTGCCAGCAGCCTCGGGCCAGACCGGGCTCTCTTC. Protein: CASSLGPDRALF. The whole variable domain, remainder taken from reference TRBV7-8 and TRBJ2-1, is GAGVSQSPRYKVAKRGQDVALRCDPISGHVSLFWYQQALGQGPEFLTYFQNEAQLDKSGLPSDRFFAERPEGSVSTLKIQRTQQEDSAVYLCASSLGPDRALFGPGTRLTVL.

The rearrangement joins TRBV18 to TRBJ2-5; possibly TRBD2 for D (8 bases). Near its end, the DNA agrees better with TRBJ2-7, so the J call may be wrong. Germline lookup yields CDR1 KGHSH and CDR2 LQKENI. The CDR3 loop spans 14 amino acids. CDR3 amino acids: CASPPGRGPYEQYF. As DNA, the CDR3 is TGTGCCAGCCCCCCCGGGAGGGGGCCCTACGAGCAGTACTTC.

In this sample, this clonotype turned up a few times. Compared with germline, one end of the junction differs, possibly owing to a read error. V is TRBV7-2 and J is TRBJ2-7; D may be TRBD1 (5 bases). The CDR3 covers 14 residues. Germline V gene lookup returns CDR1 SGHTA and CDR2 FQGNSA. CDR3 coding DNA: TGTGCCAGCAGCTTAGGGAAGGGGTGGTACGAGCGGTACTTC. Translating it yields CASSLGKGWYERYF.

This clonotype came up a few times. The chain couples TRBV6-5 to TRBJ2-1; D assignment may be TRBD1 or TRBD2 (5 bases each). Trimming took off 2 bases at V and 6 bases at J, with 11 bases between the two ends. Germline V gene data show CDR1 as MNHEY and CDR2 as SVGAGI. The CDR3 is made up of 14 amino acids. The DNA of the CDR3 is TGTGCCAGCAGTTACGGGGCGAGGGCCAATGAGCAGTTCTTC. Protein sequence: CASSYGARANEQFF.

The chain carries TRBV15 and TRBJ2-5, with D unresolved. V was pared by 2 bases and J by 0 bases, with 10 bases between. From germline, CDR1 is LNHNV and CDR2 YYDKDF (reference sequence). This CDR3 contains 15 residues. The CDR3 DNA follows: TGTGCCACCAGCAGATACACGGATCACCAAGAGACCCAGTACTTC. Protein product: CATSRYTDHQETQYF.

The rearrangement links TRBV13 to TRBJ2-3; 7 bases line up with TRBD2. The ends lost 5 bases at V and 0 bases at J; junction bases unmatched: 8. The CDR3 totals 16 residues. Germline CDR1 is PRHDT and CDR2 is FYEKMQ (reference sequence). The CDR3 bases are TGTGCCAGCAGCGCCACCCAGCGGGGAAGCACAGATACGCAGTATTTT. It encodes CASSATQRGSTDTQYF.

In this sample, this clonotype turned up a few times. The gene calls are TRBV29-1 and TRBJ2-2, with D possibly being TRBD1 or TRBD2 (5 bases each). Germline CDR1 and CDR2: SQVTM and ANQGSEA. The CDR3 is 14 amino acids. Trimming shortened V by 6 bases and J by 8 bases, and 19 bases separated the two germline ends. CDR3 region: CSVGTGVNSGELFF. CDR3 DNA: TGCAGCGTAGGGACCGGGGTTAATTCTGGGGAGCTGTTTTTT.

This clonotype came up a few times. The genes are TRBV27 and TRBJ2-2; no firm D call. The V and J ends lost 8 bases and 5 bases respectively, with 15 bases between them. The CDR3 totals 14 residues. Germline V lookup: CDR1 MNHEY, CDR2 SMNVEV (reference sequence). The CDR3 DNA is TGTGCCAGCTCGGGCCTGCCCCAGACCGGGGAGCTGTTTTTT. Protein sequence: CASSGLPQTGELFF.

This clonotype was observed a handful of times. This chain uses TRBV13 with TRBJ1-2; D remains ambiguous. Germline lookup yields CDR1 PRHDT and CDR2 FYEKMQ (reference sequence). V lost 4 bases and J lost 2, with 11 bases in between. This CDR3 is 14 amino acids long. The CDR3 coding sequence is TGTGCCAGCAGCTCCCCAGACACCAACTATGGCTACACCTTC. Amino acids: CASSSPDTNYGYTF. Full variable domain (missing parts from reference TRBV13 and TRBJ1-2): AAGVIQSPRHLIKEKRETATLKCYPIPRHDTVYWYQQGPGQDPQFLISFYEKMQSDKGSIPDRFSAQQFSDYHSELNMSSLELGDSALYFCASSSPDTNYGYTFGSGTRLTVV.

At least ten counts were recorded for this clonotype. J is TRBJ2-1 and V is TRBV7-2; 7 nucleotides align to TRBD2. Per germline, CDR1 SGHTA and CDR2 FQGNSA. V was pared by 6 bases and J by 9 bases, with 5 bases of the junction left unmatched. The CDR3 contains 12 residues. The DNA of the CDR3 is TGTGCCAGCAGACTTAGCGGGTTTGAGCAGTTCTTC. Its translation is CASRLSGFEQFF.

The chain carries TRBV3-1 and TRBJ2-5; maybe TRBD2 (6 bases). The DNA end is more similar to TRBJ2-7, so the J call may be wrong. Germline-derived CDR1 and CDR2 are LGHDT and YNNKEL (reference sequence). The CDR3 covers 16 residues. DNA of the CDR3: TGTGCCAGCAGCCAAGATAATAGCGGCCCCTCCTACGAGCAGTACTTC. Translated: CASSQDNSGPSYEQYF.

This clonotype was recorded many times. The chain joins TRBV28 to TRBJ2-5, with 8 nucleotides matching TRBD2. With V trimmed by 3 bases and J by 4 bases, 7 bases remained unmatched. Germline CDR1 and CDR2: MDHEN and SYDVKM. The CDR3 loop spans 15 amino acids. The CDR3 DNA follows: TGTGCCAGCAGTTTGGCGTCCAGCGGGAGAGAGACCCAGTACTTC. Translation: CASSLASSGRETQYF.

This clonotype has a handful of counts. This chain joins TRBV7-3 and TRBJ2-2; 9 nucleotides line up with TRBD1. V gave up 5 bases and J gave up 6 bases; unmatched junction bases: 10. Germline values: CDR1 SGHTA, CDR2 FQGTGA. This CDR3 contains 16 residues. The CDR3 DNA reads TGTGCCAGCAGCACACAGGGGGCTAAGTTGGCCGGGGAGCTGTTTTTT. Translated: CASSTQGAKLAGELFF.

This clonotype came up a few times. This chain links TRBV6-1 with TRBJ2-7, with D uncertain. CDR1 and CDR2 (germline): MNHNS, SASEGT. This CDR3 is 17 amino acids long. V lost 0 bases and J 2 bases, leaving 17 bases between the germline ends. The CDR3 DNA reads TGTGCCAGCAGTGAAGCGGGTCCTAGAGAGGCCCCCTACGAGCAGTACTTC. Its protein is CASSEAGPREAPYEQYF.

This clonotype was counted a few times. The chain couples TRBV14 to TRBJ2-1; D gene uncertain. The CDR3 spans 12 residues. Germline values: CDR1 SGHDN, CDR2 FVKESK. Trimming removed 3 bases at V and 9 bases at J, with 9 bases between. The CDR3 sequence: CASSQNPSEQFF. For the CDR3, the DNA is TGTGCCAGCAGCCAGAATCCATCTGAGCAGTTCTTC.

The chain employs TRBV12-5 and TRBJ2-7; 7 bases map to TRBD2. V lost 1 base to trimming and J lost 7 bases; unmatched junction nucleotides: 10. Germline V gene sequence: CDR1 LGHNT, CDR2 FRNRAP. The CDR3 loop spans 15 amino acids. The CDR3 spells CASGLELAEPREQYF. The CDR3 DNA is TGTGCTAGTGGTTTGGAGCTAGCGGAACCTAGGGAGCAGTACTTC.

The CDR3 is CASSPGGQNSGANVLTF. The CDR3 region has the DNA TGTGCCAGCTCACCGGGTGGACAGAACTCTGGGGCCAACGTCCTGACTTTC. The V and J genes are TRBV18 and TRBJ2-6, with a weak D call TRBD1 (6 bases). Trimming stripped 3 bases from V and 0 bases from J, with 12 bases between. The CDR3 is 17 amino acids. Germline lookup yields CDR1 KGHSH and CDR2 LQKENI.

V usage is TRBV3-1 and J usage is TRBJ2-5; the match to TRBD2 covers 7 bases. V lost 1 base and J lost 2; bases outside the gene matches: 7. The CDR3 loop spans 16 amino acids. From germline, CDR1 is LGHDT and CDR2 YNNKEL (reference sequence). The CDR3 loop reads CASSQGTRGAQETQYF. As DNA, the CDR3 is TGTGCCAGCAGCCAAGGGACTAGAGGGGCTCAAGAGACCCAGTACTTC.

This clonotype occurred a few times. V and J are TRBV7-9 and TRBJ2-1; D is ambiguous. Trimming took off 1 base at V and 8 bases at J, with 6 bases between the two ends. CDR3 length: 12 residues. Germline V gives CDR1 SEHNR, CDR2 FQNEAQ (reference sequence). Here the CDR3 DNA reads TGTGCCAGCAGCTTAGATGGGTATGAGCAGTTCTTC. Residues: CASSLDGYEQFF.

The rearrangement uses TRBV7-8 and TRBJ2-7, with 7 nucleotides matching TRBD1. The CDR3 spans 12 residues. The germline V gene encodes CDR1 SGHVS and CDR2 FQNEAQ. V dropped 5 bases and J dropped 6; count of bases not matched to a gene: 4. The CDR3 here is CASSPTGFEQYF. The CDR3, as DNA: TGTGCCAGCAGCCCGACAGGGTTCGAGCAGTACTTC.

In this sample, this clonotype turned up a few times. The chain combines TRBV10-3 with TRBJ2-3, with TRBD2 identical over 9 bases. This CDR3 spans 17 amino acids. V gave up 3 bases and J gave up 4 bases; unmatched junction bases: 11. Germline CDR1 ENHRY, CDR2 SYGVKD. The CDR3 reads CAISEPHSGSGPDTQYF. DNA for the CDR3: TGTGCCATCAGTGAACCACATAGCGGGAGCGGCCCAGATACGCAGTATTTT.

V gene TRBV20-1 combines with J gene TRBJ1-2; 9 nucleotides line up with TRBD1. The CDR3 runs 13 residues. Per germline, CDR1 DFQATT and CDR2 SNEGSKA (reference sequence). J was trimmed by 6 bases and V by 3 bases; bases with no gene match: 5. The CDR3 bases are TGCAGTGCTAGGACAGGGGGTACGAATGGCTACACCTTC. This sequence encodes CSARTGGTNGYTF.

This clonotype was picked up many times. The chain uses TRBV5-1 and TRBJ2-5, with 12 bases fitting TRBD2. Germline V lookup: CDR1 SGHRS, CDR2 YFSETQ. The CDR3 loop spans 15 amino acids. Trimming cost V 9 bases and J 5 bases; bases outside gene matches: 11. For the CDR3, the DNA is TGCGCCACCAAAACTAGCGGGAGGCCTGAGGAGACCCAGTACTTC. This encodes CATKTSGRPEETQYF.

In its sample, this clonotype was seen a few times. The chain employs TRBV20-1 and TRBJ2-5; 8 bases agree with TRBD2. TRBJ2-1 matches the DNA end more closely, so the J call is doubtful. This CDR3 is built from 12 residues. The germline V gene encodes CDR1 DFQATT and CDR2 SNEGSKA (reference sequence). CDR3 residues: CSAGLESLPQFF. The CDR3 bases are TGCAGTGCGGGACTAGAATCCCTACCCCAGTTCTTC.